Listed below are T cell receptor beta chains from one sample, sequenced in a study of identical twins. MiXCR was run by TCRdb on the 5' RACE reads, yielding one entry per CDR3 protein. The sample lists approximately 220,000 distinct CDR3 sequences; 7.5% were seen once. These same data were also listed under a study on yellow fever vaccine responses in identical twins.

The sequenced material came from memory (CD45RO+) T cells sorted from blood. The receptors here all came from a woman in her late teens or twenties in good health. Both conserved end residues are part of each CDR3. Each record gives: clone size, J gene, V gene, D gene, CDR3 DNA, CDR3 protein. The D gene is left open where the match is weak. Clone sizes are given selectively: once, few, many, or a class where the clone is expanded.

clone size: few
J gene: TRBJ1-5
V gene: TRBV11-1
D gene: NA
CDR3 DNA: TGTGCCAGCAAGCCAGGTTTACGGAATCAGCCCCAGCATTTT
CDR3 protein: CASKPGLRNQPQHF

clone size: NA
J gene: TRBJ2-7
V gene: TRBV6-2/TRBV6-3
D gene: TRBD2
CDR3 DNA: TGTGCCAGCAAGGGCGGGAGCTCCTACGAGCAGTACTTC
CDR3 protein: CASKGGSSYEQYF

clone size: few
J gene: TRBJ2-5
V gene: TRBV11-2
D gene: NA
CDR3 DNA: TGTGCCAGCACCATTGACAGGAAAGAGACCCAGTACTTC
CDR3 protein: CASTIDRKETQYF

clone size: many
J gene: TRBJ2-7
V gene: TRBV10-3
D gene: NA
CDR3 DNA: TGTGCCATCAGTGAAGGGGGGCGATCCTACGAGCAGTACTTC
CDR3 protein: CAISEGGRSYEQYF

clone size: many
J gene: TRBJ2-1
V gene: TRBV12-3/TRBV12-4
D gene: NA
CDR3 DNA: TGTGCCAGCAGTTTGCGGGTGGAGCAGTTCTTC
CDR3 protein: CASSLRVEQFF

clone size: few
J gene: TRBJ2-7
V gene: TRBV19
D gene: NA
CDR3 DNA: TGTGCCAGTAGTATTGCCGGTAACGAGCAGTACTTC
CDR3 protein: CASSIAGNEQYF

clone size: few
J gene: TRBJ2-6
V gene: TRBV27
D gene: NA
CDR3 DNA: TGTGCCAGCAGTAAGCTTCAGCTCTCTGGGGCCAACGTCCTGACTTTC
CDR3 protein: CASSKLQLSGANVLTF

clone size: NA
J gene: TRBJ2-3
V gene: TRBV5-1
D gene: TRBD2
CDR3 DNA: TGCGCCAGCAGCTCTAGCGGGGGGACAGATACGCAGTATTTT
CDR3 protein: CASSSSGGTDTQYF

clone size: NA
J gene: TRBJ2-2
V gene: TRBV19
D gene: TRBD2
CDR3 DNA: TGTGCCAGTAGTACAAGCGGGGGGCCCGGGGAGCTGTTTTTT
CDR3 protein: CASSTSGGPGELFF

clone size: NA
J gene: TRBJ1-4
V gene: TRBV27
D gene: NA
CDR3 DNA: TGTGCCAGCAGTAATGAAAAACTGTTTTTT
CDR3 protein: CASSNEKLFF

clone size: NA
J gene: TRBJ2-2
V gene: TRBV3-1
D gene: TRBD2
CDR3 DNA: TGTGTCAGCAGCCCTCGTATCCGGGAGGCAGGGATGAACACCGGGGAGCTGTTTTTT
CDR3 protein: CVSSPRIREAGMNTGELFF

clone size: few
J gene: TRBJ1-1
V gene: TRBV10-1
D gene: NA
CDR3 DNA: TGCGCCAGCAGTGTTAGTCAGAAGAACACTGAAGCTTTCTTT
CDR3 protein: CASSVSQKNTEAFF

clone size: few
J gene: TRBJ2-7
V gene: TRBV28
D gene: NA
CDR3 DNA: TGTGCCAGCAGTTTACCAGGGGGGGTTTACGAGCAGTACTTC
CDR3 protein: CASSLPGGVYEQYF

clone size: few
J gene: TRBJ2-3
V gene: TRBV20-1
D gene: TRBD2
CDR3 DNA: TGCTGTGCTAGAGATCAAGGACTAGCCTCTCATGCTAGCACAGATACGCAGTATTTT
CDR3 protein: CCARDQGLASHASTDTQYF

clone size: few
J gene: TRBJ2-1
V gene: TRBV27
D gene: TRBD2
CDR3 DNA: TGTGCCAGCAGTTCATTCGGGACTAGCGGGAGCGCCTACAATGAGCAGTTCTTC
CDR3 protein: CASSSFGTSGSAYNEQFF

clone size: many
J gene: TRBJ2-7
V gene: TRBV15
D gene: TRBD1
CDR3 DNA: TGTGCCACCAGCACTTGGGGACAGGGGGTCCTCTCCTACGAGCAGTACTTC
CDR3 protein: CATSTWGQGVLSYEQYF

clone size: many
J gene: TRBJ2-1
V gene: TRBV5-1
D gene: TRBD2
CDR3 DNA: TGCGCCAGCAGGCCGCCGGGGACTAGCGGTATCGGTGAGCAGTTCTTC
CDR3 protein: CASRPPGTSGIGEQFF

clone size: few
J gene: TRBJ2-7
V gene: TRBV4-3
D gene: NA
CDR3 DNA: TGCGCCAGCAGCCAAGATGTCGAACAGTCCTACGAGCAGTACTTC
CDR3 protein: CASSQDVEQSYEQYF

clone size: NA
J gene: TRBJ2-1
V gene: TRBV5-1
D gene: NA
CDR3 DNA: TGCGCCAGCAGCCTAGCGACGTATGAGCAGTTCTTC
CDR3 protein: CASSLATYEQFF

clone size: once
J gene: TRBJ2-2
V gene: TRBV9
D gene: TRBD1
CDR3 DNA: TGTGCCAGCAGCGCCGGGACAGGAGCGACCGGGGAGCTGTTTTTT
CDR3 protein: CASSAGTGATGELFF

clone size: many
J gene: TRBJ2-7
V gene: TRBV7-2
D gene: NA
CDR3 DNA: TGTGCCAGCAGCTTAGGCGGGACAGCAACCTACGAGCAGTACTTC
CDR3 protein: CASSLGGTATYEQYF

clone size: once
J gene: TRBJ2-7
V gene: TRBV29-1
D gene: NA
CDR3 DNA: TGCAGCGTTGGAGGGGGGGCAGACGAGCAGTACTTC
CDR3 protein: CSVGGGADEQYF

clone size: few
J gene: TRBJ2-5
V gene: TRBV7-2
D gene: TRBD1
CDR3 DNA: TGTGCCAGCAGCCCGGGGGGACAGGGGGAGACCCAGTACTTC
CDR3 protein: CASSPGGQGETQYF

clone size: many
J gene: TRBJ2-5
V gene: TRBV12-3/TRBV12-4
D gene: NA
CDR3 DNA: TGTGCCAGCACCCAGGGGCGGGAGACCCAGTACTTC
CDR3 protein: CASTQGRETQYF

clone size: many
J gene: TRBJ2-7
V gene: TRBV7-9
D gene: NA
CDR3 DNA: TGTGCCAGTCAAGTGGGCCTAACTGGAACCGAGCAGTACTTC
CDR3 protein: CASQVGLTGTEQYF

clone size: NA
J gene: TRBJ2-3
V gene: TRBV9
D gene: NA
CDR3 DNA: TGTGCCAGCAGCGTAGAACTAGTGGCAGATACGCAGTATTTT
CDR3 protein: CASSVELVADTQYF

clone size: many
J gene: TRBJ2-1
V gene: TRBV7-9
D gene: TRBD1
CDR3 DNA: TGTGCCAGCAGCTTAGCGACAGGGGGCAGTGAGCAGTTCTTC
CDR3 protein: CASSLATGGSEQFF

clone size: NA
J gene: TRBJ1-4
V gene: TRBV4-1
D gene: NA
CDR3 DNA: TGCGCCAGCAGCCAAGATGGGGCGGGGGCTAATGAAAAACTGTTTTTT
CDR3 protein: CASSQDGAGANEKLFF

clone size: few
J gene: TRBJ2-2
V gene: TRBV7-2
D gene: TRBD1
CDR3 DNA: TGTGCCAGCAGCCCCGGGACAGGTGGCGGGGAGCTGTTTTTT
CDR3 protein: CASSPGTGGGELFF

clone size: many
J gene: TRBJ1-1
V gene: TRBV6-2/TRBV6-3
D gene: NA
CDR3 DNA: TGTGCCAGCAGTTACTCGAAGTGGACTGAAGCTTTCTTT
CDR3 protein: CASSYSKWTEAFF

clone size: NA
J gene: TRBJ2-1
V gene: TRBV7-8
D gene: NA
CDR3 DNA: TGTGCCAGCAGCTTACTCGGGCAGGTGGCCTACAATGAGCAGTTCTTC
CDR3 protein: CASSLLGQVAYNEQFF

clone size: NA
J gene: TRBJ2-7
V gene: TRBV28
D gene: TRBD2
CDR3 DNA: TGTGCCAGCAGTTTTCGGCTGGCGGGAGGAGCCTACGAGCAGTACTTC
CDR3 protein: CASSFRLAGGAYEQYF

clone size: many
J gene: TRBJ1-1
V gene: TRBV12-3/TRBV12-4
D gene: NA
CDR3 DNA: TGTGCCAGCTGCGAGCAGGTGAACACTGAAGCTTTCTTT
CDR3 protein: CASCEQVNTEAFF

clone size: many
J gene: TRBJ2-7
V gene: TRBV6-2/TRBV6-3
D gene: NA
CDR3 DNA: TGTGCCAGCAGTTACGGGGACGAGCAGTACTTC
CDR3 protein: CASSYGDEQYF